This TCR beta chain originates from a study of T cell clonotyping in hematopoietic cell transplantation. This clone was detected once. CDR3 size: 13 residues. Germline lookup yields CDR1 SEHNR and CDR2 FQNEAQ (reference sequence). Trimming left V 3 bases short and J 7 bases short, with 12 bases between. Generated by immunoSEQ multiplex PCR, the TCRdb table keeps only in-frame clones and is missing some. The table lists 16,000 or so clones, around 90% of them singletons. The receptor was isolated from a middle-aged man in good health. Some clones in this sample may be carry-over from other donors' samples. V gene TRBV7-9 combines with J gene TRBJ1-2; D unresolved. Sequences were obtained from peripheral blood mononuclear cells. This CDR3 is CASSLEAIGGYTF. In nucleotides, the CDR3 is TGTGCCAGCAGCTTGGAAGCCATTGGTGGCTACACCTTC.